This T cell receptor beta chain was recorded in a study of cytomegalovirus exposure and HLA in healthy donors. The study, taken as a whole, reports: A few CMV-associated chains were confirmed in vitro to be specific for CMV antigens. That first-cohort TCR clusters tended to co-occur in the approximately 120 validation repertoires was found in a later analysis. Both high specificity and high sensitivity reportedly marked the classifier's diagnosis of cytomegalovirus status.

Regarding this clone: As yet, its antigen is unknown.

Clones were read by immunoSEQ multiplex PCR, and TCRdb kept only the in-frame ones, dropping some. The table lists 200,000 or so clones, roughly 82% of them singletons, with 13% in the top ten. Separate from the approximately 720-subject first cohort, the approximately 120-subject validation cohort was the one that the donors belonged to. CDR1 and CDR2 from the germline V gene are SGHAT and FQDESV (reference sequence). The CDR3 length is 13 residues. V was clipped by 3 bases and J by 12 bases; unmatched bases: 6. This sequence was found in a woman aged 25 to 45 in good health and CMV-seropositive. The source material was PBMCs. This rearrangement joins TRBV11-1 to TRBJ1-4; 8 nucleotides agree with TRBD1. The CDR3 reads CASSFQGATELFF. The DNA for the CDR3 is TGTGCCAGCAGCTTCCAGGGGGCAACCGAACTGTTTTTT.